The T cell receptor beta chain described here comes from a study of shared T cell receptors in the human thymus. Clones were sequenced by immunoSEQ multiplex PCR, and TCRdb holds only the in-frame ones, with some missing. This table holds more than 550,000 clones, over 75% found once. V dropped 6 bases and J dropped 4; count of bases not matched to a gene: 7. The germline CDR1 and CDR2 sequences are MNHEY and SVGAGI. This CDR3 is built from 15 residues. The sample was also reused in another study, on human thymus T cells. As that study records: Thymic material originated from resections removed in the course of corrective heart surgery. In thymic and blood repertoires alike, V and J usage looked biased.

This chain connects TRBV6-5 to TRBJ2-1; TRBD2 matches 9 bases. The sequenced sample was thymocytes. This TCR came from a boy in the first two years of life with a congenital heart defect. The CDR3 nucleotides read TGTGCCAGCAGGACCCCTAGCGGGGATTACAATGAGCAGTTCTTC. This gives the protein CASRTPSGDYNEQFF.